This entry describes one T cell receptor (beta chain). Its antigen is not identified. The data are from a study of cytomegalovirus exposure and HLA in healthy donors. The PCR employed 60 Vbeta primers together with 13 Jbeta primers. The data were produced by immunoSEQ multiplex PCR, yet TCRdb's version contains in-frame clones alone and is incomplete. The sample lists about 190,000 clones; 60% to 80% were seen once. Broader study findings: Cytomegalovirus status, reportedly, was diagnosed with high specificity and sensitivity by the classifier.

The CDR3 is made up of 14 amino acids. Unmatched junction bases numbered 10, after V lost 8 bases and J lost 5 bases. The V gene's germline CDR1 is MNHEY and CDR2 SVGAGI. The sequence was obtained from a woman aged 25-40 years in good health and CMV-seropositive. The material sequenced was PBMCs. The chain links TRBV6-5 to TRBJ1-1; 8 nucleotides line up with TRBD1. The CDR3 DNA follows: TGTGCCAGCGGGCCTGACAGGGGTGGAACTGAAGCTTTCTTT. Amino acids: CASGPDRGGTEAFF.